This T cell receptor beta chain was documented in a study of blood T cell repertoires in COVID-19 (dated by TCRdb to 2020 to 2022). In the study overall: Collaborator samples came from the United States, Italy and Spain and covered acute and convalescent phases of COVID-19. The prospective study material was composed of cDNA or gDNA derived from T cells, B-cell-depleted T cells, or PBMCs. The dataset comprised deeply sampled blood TCRbeta repertoires from subjects exposed to, actively infected with, or recovered from COVID-19. The repertoires were released in a freely available public database intended as a resource for research on the immune response to SARS-CoV-2. Samples were obtained from the ongoing ImmuneRACE study (first 160 participants) and from 1,254 subjects provided by 6 global collaborators. Nearly every sample came with metadata listing a de-identified subject ID, COVID-19 status, age in years and sex. Where HLA class I and class II types were available, the types were taken from metadata supplied by the sample provider, not from assay-based typing.

Study-wide findings and limitations: Clinical and demographic metadata were provided uncurated, with the amount varying by source and participant.

TCRbeta CDR3 regions were amplified from genomic DNA using the immunoSEQ Assay, a bias-controlled multiplex PCR. On the study's bioinformatics: The number of nucleated cells in each sample was estimated from the amplification of reference gene primers within the assay. Sequence reads were collapsed and filtered to measure the absolute abundance of every unique TCRbeta CDR3 rearrangement. Productive Simpson clonality was computed per sample as the square root of Simpson's diversity index over productive rearrangements. TCRdb's version of the immuneACCESS table is confined to in-frame rearrangements and falls short of the full clone set. An unresolved V gene accounts for under half of the shortfall where checked; the remainder is of unknown origin. That table gives V, J and clone size, and the DNA gave D and trimming. This sample has about 140,000 clones in its table, and about 87% of those were observed once. The top ten clones comprise around 38% of the sample.

This clone was found once. What this receptor recognizes is not known. The sample holds no much larger clone one base away, and base qualities are not on file. The CDR1 and CDR2 encoded by the germline V gene are SGHAT and FQNNGV. V loses 5 bases of germline sequence and J loses 0 bases, and the interval between the two ends is 5 bases. From the cysteine through the phenylalanine, the CDR3 covers 13 amino acids. Left in the record is the CDR3 DNA by itself, 39 bases read in frame from the first base. A second Seattle source provided samples from volunteer blood donors who had recovered from COVID-19. The collaborating institutions used their own protocols to collect whole blood in K2EDTA tubes. For TCRbeta analysis, collaborators shipped samples in one of three forms: frozen whole blood, isolated PBMCs, or DNA extracted from either of those sample types.

The rearranged chain carries TRBV11-2 and TRBJ2-1; the D gene identity is not certain. This receptor was identified in a man over 45 who had recovered from COVID-19. Material: peripheral blood. The CDR3 region: CASSPSSYNEQFF. The DNA sequence is given as TGTGCCAGCAGCCCCAGCTCCTACAATGAGCAGTTCTTC.